This TCR beta chain was captured in a study of beta chain features in type 1 diabetes. Overall study results and limits: The study found moderately but significantly shorter TCRB CDR3s in all four CD4+ subsets of Type 1 diabetes patients.

J was trimmed by 9 bases and V by 4 bases; bases with no gene match: 5. The CDR3 sequence is 14 residues long. Germline CDR1 SNHLY, CDR2 FYNNEI. Cells sorted by CD45RO/CCR7/CD25/CD127/CD95/CD27 comprised CD4+ naive, central memory, regulatory and stem cell-like memory cells. As regards this clone: Its antigen is still unknown.

The entirety of the isolated RNA underwent reverse transcription, so expressed TCRB transcripts were sequenced. Sequencing was performed with immunoSEQ multiplex PCR; in TCRdb, only in-frame clones are kept and a portion is missing. Among around 650,000 clones, roughly an eighth were seen once, and the ten largest hold around 0.12%. The gene calls are TRBV2 and TRBJ1-6, with TRBD1 matching over 8 bases. The TCR was taken from a man aged 30 to 39 with type 1 diabetes. Sequenced sample: naive CD4+ T cells from blood. CDR3 nucleotides: TGTGCCAGCAGTGGACAGGGGTCAGGTTCACCCCTCCACTTT. Translation gives CASSGQGSGSPLHF.